These T cell receptor beta chains were read from a single sample in a study of cytomegalovirus exposure and HLA in healthy donors. TCRdb's table, derived via immunoSEQ multiplex PCR, lists solely in-frame clones and lacks some. The data show some 170,000 clones, almost 80% seen once. Sequenced sample: PBMCs. The receptors stem from a man aged 18 to 29 in good health and CMV-seropositive. Both conserved end residues are part of each CDR3. Each record gives: V gene, D gene, J gene, clone size, CDR3 protein, CDR3 DNA. A D gene is named only where the DNA matches it firmly. The size field is filled for only some rows; it gives once, few, many or a size class.

V: TRBV9; D: NA; J: TRBJ1-2; size: few; CDR3: CASSGTLYGYTF; DNA: TGTGCCAGCAGTGGGACTCTGTATGGCTACACCTTC
V: TRBV9; D: NA; J: TRBJ2-7; size: once; CDR3: CASSPWGEAYEQYF; DNA: TGTGCCAGCAGCCCGTGGGGGGAGGCCTACGAGCAGTACTTC
V: TRBV4-1; D: TRBD1; J: TRBJ1-6; size: NA; CDR3: CASSGTVNSPLHF; DNA: TGCGCCAGCAGCGGGACAGTGAATTCACCCCTCCACTTT
V: TRBV28; D: NA; J: TRBJ1-4; size: few; CDR3: CASRTGTTNEKLFF; DNA: TGTGCCAGCAGGACCGGGACAACTAATGAAAAACTGTTTTTT
V: TRBV5-6; D: NA; J: TRBJ2-7; size: NA; CDR3: CASSFYEDQYF; DNA: TGTGCCAGCAGCTTTTACGAGGATCAGTACTTC
V: TRBV30; D: NA; J: TRBJ2-3; size: NA; CDR3: CAWSYNRAADTQYF; DNA: TGTGCCTGGAGTTACAACAGGGCGGCAGATACGCAGTATTTT
V: TRBV5-6; D: NA; J: TRBJ2-7; size: NA; CDR3: CASSLGTWSYEQYF; DNA: TGTGCCAGCAGCTTGGGGACTTGGTCCTACGAGCAGTACTTC
V: TRBV6-1; D: NA; J: TRBJ2-5; size: NA; CDR3: CASSEARRGETQYF; DNA: TGTGCCAGCAGTGAAGCGCGCAGGGGCGAGACCCAGTACTTC
V: TRBV5-1; D: TRBD2; J: TRBJ2-3; size: NA; CDR3: CATKIAGGTDTQYF; DNA: TGCGCCACCAAAATAGCGGGAGGGACAGATACGCAGTATTTT
V: TRBV29-1; D: NA; J: TRBJ2-3; size: NA; CDR3: CSVEGEWDLGGDTQYF; DNA: TGCAGCGTTGAAGGAGAGTGGGACCTTGGGGGGGATACGCAGTATTTT
V: TRBV7-8; D: TRBD2; J: TRBJ2-1; size: NA; CDR3: CASSHKSGTVYNEQFF; DNA: TGTGCCAGCAGCCACAAGAGCGGGACCGTCTACAATGAGCAGTTCTTC
V: TRBV7-9; D: TRBD1; J: TRBJ1-2; size: NA; CDR3: CASSHLGQEANYGYTF; DNA: TGTGCCAGCAGCCACCTGGGACAGGAGGCGAACTATGGCTACACCTTC
V: TRBV7-8; D: TRBD1; J: TRBJ2-2; size: NA; CDR3: CASSEGQGASTGELFF; DNA: TGTGCCAGCAGCGAGGGACAGGGGGCTTCCACCGGGGAGCTGTTTTTT
V: TRBV4-1; D: TRBD1; J: TRBJ2-7; size: few; CDR3: CASSFFAGGKGYEQYF; DNA: TGCGCCAGCAGCTTTTTCGCAGGGGGCAAAGGGTACGAGCAGTACTTC
V: TRBV11-2; D: NA; J: TRBJ2-7; size: NA; CDR3: CASSLGSGAYEQYF; DNA: TGTGCCAGCAGCTTGGGTAGCGGTGCCTACGAGCAGTACTTC
V: TRBV18; D: NA; J: TRBJ2-7; size: NA; CDR3: CASSPSREGYEQYF; DNA: TGTGCCAGCTCACCTTCCCGGGAAGGGTACGAGCAGTACTTC
V: TRBV13; D: TRBD2; J: TRBJ2-1; size: NA; CDR3: CASSPSERELNEQFF; DNA: TGTGCCAGCAGTCCCTCGGAGCGGGAGTTGAATGAGCAGTTCTTC
V: TRBV19; D: TRBD2; J: TRBJ2-1; size: NA; CDR3: CASSIVGGSSYNEQFF; DNA: TGTGCCAGTAGTATAGTGGGCGGGAGCTCCTACAATGAGCAGTTCTTC
V: TRBV2; D: TRBD1; J: TRBJ2-5; size: once; CDR3: CASTRDREETQYF; DNA: TGTGCCAGCACAAGGGACAGGGAAGAGACCCAGTACTTC
V: TRBV4-3; D: TRBD2; J: TRBJ2-1; size: NA; CDR3: CASSQAAGLAGADKQFF; DNA: TGCGCCAGCAGCCAAGCGGCAGGGCTAGCGGGGGCCGATAAGCAGTTCTTC
V: TRBV6-7; D: NA; J: TRBJ2-7; size: NA; CDR3: CASSYDSGSPYEQYF; DNA: TGTGCCAGCAGTTACGACTCCGGCTCCCCCTACGAGCAGTACTTC
V: TRBV6-6; D: TRBD1; J: TRBJ2-7; size: NA; CDR3: CASSRMTGIGYEQYF; DNA: TGTGCCAGCAGCCGGATGACAGGGATTGGCTACGAGCAGTACTTC
V: TRBV4-3; D: NA; J: TRBJ2-3; size: few; CDR3: CASSLSGRTTDTQYF; DNA: TGCGCCAGCAGCCTAAGCGGACGTACCACAGATACGCAGTATTTT
V: TRBV4-1; D: TRBD1; J: TRBJ2-7; size: NA; CDR3: CASSPTSGQVLGEQYF; DNA: TGCGCCAGCAGCCCTACTTCCGGACAGGTCCTCGGGGAGCAGTACTTC
V: TRBV5-1; D: TRBD1; J: TRBJ2-2; size: NA; CDR3: CASSFGTGLPGELFF; DNA: TGCGCCAGCAGTTTTGGGACAGGGTTACCCGGGGAGCTGTTTTTT
V: TRBV29-1; D: NA; J: TRBJ2-3; size: once; CDR3: CSVVWRVRTDTQYF; DNA: TGCAGCGTTGTATGGCGGGTACGCACAGATACGCAGTATTTT
V: TRBV11-2; D: TRBD1; J: TRBJ2-3; size: NA; CDR3: CASSSTDREDGTDTQYF; DNA: TGTGCCAGCAGTTCTACTGACAGGGAAGATGGCACAGATACGCAGTATTTT
V: TRBV6-5; D: NA; J: TRBJ1-3; size: NA; CDR3: CASIHRAKNAIYF; DNA: TGTGCCAGCATCCACAGGGCTAAAAACGCCATATATTTT
V: TRBV7-8; D: NA; J: TRBJ2-3; size: few; CDR3: CASSPLTGATDTQYF; DNA: TGTGCCAGCAGCCCTCTGACTGGGGCCACAGATACGCAGTATTTT
V: TRBV11-1; D: TRBD2; J: TRBJ2-2; size: NA; CDR3: CASSLTSGIAGGELFF; DNA: TGTGCCAGCAGCTTGACTAGCGGGATTGCGGGCGGGGAGCTGTTTTTT
V: TRBV2; D: NA; J: TRBJ1-4; size: once; CDR3: CASSDGRGAEKLFF; DNA: TGTGCCAGCAGTGATGGGAGGGGAGCGGAAAAACTGTTTTTT
V: TRBV12-2; D: NA; J: TRBJ2-2; size: NA; CDR3: CASRPGTSGSEDTGELFF; DNA: TGTGCAAGTCGCCCCGGGACTAGCGGGAGTGAAGACACCGGGGAGCTGTTTTTT
V: TRBV27; D: NA; J: TRBJ1-5; size: once; CDR3: CASSPRSLRQPQHF; DNA: TGTGCCAGCAGTCCCCGCTCACTGCGTCAGCCCCAGCATTTT
V: TRBV7-9; D: TRBD1; J: TRBJ1-3; size: few; CDR3: CASSPDRVRTGNTIYF; DNA: TGTGCCAGCAGCCCCGACAGGGTGAGGACTGGAAACACCATATATTTT
V: TRBV6-4; D: NA; J: TRBJ2-1; size: NA; CDR3: CASSENTGGGEQFF; DNA: TGTGCCAGCAGTGAAAACACGGGGGGCGGTGAGCAGTTCTTC